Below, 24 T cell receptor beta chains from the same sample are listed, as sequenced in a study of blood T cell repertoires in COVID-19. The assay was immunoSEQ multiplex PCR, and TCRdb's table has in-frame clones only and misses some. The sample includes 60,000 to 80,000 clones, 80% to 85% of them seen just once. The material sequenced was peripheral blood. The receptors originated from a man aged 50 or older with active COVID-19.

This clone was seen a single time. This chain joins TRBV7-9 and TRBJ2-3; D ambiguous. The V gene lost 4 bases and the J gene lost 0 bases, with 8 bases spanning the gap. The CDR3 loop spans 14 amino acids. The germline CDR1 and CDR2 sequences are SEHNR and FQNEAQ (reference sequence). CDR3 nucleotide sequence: TGTGCCAGCAGCTCCTTGAGCAGCACAGATACGCAGTATTTT. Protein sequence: CASSSLSSTDTQYF.

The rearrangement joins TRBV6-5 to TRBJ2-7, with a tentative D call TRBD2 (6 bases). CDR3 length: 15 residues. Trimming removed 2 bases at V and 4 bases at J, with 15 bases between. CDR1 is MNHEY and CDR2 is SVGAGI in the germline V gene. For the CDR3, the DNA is TGTGCCAGCAGTTACCCCCGTGGGGGGAGGTACGAGCAGTACTTC. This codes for CASSYPRGGRYEQYF.

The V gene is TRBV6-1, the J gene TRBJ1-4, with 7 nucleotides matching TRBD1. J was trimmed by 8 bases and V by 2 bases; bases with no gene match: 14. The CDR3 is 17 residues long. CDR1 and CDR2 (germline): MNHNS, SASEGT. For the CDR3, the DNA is TGTGCCAGCAGTGAATCGTCCTACAGGGGAGCTAGAGAAAAACTGTTTTTT. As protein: CASSESSYRGAREKLFF.

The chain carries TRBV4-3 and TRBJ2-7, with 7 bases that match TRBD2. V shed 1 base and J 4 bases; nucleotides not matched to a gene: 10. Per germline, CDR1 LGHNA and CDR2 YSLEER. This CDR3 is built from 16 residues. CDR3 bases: TGCGCCAGCAGCCAAGCGTTGGAGGGACTATCTTACGAGCAGTACTTC. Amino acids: CASSQALEGLSYEQYF.

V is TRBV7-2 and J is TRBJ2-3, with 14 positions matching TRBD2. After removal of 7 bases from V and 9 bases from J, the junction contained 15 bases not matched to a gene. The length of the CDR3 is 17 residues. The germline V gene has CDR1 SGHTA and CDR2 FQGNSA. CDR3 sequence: CASTSPGLAGVEGTQYF. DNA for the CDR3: TGTGCCAGCACCTCCCCGGGACTAGCGGGGGTGGAGGGAACGCAGTATTTT.

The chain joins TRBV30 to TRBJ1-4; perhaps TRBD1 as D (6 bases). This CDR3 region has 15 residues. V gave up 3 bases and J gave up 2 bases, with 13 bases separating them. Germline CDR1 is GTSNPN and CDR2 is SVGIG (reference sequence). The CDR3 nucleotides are TGTGCCTGGAGCCCTCGGGGGGGCACTAATGAAAAACTGTTTTTT. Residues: CAWSPRGGTNEKLFF.

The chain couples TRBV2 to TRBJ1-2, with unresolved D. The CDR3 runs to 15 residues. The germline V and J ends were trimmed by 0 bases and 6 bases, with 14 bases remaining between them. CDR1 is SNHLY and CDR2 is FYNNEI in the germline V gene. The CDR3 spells CASSEAGVGKNGYTF. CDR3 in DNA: TGTGCCAGCAGTGAAGCCGGGGTGGGCAAAAATGGCTACACCTTC.

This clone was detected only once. This chain's CDR3 is CASSQALHYSNQPQHF. The CDR3, as DNA: TGTGCCAGTAGTCAGGCGCTACATTATAGCAATCAGCCCCAGCATTTT. This rearrangement joins TRBV19 to TRBJ1-5; D gene ambiguous. The V end was cut by 5 bases, the J end by 0 bases, with 14 bases between. Germline V gene sequence: CDR1 LNHDA, CDR2 SQIVND (reference sequence). The CDR3 totals 16 residues.

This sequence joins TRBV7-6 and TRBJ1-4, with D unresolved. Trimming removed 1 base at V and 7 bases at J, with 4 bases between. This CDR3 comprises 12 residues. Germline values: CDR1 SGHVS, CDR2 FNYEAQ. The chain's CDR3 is CASSLVGEKLFF. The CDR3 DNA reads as TGTGCCAGCAGCTTAGTCGGTGAAAAACTGTTTTTT.

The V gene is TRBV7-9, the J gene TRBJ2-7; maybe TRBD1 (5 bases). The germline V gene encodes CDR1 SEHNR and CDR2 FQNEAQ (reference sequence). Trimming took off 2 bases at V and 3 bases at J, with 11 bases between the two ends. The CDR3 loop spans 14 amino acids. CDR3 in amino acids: CASSLRDSVYEQYF. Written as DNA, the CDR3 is TGTGCCAGCAGCTTACGCGACAGTGTCTACGAGCAGTACTTC.

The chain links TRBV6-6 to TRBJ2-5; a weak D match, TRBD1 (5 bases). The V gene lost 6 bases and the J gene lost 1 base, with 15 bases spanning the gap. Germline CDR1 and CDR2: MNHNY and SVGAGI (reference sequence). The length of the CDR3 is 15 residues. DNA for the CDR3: TGTGCCAGCAGCCTCCAGGGCCTTCTCCAAGAGACCCAGTACTTC. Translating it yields CASSLQGLLQETQYF.

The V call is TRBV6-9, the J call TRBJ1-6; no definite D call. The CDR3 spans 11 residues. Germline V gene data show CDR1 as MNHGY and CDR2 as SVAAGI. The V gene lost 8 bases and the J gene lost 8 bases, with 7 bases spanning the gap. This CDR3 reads CASGSDSPLHF. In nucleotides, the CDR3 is TGTGCCAGCGGCTCTGATTCACCCCTCCACTTT.

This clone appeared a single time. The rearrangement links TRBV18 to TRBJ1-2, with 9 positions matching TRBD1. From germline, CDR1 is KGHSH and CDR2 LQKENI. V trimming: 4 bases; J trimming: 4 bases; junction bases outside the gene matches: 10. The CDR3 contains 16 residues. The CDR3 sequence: CASSRSTQGAAYGYTF. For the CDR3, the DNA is TGTGCCAGCTCACGGTCAACACAGGGGGCTGCCTATGGCTACACCTTC. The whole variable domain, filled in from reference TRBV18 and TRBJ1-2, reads NAGVMQNPRHLVRRRGQEARLRCSPMKGHSHVYWYRQLPEEGLKFMVYLQKENIIDESGMPKERFSAEFPKEGPSILRIQQVVRGDSAAYFCASSRSTQGAAYGYTFGSGTRLTVV.

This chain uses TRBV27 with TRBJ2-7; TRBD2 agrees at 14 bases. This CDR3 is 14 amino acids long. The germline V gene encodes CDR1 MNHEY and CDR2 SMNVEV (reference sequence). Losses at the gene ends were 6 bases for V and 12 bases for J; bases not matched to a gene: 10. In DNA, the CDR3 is TGTGCCAGCAGCTACCTGGGACTAGCGGGAGAGAGGTACTTC. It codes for CASSYLGLAGERYF.

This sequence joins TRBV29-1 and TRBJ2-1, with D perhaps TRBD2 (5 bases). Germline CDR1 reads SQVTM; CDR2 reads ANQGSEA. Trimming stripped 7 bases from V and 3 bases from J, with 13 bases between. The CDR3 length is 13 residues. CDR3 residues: CSAQEGYYNEQFF. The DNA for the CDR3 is TGCAGCGCCCAAGAGGGATACTACAATGAGCAGTTCTTC.

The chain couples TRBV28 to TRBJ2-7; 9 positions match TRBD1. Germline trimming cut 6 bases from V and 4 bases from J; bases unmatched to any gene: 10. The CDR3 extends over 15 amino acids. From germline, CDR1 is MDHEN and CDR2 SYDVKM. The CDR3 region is CASRPRTGAPYEQYF. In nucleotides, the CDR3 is TGTGCCAGCAGGCCCCGGACAGGGGCGCCTTACGAGCAGTACTTC.

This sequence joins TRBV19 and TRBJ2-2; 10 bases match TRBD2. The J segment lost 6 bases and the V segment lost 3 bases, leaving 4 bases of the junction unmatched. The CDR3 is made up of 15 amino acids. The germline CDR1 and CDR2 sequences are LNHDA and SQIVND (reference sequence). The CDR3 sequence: CASSILAGVAGELFF. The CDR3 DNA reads TGTGCCAGTAGTATTCTAGCGGGAGTGGCCGGGGAGCTGTTTTTT.

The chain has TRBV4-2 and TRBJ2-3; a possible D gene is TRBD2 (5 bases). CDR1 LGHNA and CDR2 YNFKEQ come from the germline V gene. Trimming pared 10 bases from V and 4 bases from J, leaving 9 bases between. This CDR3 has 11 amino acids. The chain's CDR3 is CATAGADTQYF. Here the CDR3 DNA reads TGTGCCACCGCCGGGGCAGATACGCAGTATTTT.

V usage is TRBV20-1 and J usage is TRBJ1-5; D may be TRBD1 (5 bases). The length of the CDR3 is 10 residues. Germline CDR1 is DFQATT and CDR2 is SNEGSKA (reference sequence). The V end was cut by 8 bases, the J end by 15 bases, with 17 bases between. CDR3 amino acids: CSPREVGTHF. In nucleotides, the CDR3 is TGCAGTCCAAGGGAGGTGGGGACGCATTTT.

CDR3 nucleotides: TGCGCCAGCAGCAGACAGGCAGGGGACACCGGGGAGCTGTTTTTT. Protein: CASSRQAGDTGELFF. This chain joins TRBV5-1 and TRBJ2-2; possible D gene TRBD1, 6 bases. The CDR3 sequence is 15 residues long. The germline CDR1 and CDR2 sequences are SGHRS and YFSETQ. The V and J ends lost 4 bases and 3 bases respectively, with 13 bases between them.

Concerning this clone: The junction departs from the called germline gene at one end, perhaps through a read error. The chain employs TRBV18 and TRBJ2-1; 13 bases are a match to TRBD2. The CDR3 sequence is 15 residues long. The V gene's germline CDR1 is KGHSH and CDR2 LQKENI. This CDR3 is CASSPPGLAGLYWFF. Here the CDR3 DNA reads TGTGCCAGCTCGCCACCGGGACTAGCGGGACTTTATTGGTTCTTC.

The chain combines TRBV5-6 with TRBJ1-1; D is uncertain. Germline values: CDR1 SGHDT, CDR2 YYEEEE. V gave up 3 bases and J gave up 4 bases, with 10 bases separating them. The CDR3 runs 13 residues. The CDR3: CASSWRGGTEAFF. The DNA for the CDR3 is TGTGCCAGCAGCTGGCGGGGAGGCACTGAAGCTTTCTTT.

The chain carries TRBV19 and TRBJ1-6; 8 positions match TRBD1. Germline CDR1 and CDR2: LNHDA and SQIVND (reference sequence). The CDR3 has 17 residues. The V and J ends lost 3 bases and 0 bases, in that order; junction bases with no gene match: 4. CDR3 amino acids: CASSIRGQSSYNSPLHF. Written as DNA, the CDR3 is TGTGCCAGTAGTATCAGGGGGCAGAGCTCCTATAATTCACCCCTCCACTTT.

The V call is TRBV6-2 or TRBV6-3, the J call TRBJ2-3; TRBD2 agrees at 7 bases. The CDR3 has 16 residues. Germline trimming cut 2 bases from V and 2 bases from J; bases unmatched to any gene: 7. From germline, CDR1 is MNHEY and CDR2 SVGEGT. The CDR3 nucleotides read TGTGCCAGCAGTTACCTGGCGGGGACTAACACAGATACGCAGTATTTT. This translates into CASSYLAGTNTDTQYF.